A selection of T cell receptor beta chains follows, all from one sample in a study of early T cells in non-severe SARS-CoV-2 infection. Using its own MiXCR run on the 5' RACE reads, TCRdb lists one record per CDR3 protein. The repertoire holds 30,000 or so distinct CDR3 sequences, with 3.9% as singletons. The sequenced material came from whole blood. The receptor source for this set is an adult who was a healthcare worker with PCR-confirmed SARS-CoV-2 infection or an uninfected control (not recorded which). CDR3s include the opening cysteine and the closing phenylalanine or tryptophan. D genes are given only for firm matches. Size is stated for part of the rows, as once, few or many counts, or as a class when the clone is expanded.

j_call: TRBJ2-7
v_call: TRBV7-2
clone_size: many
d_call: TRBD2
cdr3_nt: TGTGCCAGCAGCGCTCTAGCGGGGGGCTACGAGCAGTACTTC
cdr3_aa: CASSALAGGYEQYF

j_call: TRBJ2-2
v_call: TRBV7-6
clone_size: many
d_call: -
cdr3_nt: TGTGCCAGCAGCCCAGGACGAATAGACACCGGGGAGCTGTTTTTT
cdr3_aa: CASSPGRIDTGELFF

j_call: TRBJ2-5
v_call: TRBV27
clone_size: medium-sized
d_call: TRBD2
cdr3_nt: TGTGCCAGCAGTCGGGGGGGCGGCGATGGGGAGACCCAGTACTTC
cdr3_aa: CASSRGGGDGETQYF

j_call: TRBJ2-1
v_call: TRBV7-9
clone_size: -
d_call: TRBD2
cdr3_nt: TGTGCCAGCAGCCCCACACTAGCGGGGGGTGTGTTC
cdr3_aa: CASSPTLAGGVF

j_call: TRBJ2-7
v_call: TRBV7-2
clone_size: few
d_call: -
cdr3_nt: TGTGCCAGCAGCCCCGGACCGGGGGACTACGAGCAGTACTTC
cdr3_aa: CASSPGPGDYEQYF

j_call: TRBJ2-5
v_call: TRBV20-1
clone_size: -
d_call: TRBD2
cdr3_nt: TGCAGTGCTATAACAGCGGGGGGCAAACAAGAGACCCAGTACTTC
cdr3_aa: CSAITAGGKQETQYF

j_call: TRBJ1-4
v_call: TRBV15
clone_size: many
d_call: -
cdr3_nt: TGTGCCACCAGCAGAGATGGGGGGTTTCTCGCAACTAATGAAAAACTGTTTTTT
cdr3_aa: CATSRDGGFLATNEKLFF

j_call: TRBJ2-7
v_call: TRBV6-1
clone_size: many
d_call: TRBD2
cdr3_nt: TGTGCCAGCAGTGACCGGGGCGGGAGTGGGTACGAGCAGTACTTC
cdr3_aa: CASSDRGGSGYEQYF

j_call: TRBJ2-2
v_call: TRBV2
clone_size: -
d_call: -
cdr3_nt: TGTGCCAGCACCATAAGGACAGCAAGGGCGAACACCGGGGAGCTGTTTTTT
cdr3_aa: CASTIRTARANTGELFF

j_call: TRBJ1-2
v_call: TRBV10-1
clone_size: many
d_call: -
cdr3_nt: TGCGCCATACACCGACATCCGTCCCACGGGACATTAGCTAACTATGGCTACACCTTC
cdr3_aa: CAIHRHPSHGTLANYGYTF

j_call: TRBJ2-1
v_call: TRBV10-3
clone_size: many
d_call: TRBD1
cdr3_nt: TGTGCCACCGCCGGGACAGGGGAGACTTCCTACAATGAGCAGTTCTTC
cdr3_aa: CATAGTGETSYNEQFF

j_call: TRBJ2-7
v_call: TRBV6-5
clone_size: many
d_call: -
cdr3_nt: TGTGCCAGCAGTTACTCCGGGACAAGAGCCTACGAGCAGTACTTC
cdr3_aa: CASSYSGTRAYEQYF

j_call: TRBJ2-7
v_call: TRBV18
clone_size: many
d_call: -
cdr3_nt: TGTGCCAGCTCATCCCCGGGGCTTAGCTCCTACGAGCAGTACTTC
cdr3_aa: CASSSPGLSSYEQYF

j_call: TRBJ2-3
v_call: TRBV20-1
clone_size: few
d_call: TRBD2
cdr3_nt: TGCAGTGCTACTGAGCTAGCGGGAGGATCAGATACGCAGTATTTT
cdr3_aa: CSATELAGGSDTQYF

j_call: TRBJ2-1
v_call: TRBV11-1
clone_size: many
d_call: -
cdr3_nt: TGTGCCAGCAGCCTGGGCTTTCCCAGGGATGAGCAGTTCTTC
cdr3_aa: CASSLGFPRDEQFF

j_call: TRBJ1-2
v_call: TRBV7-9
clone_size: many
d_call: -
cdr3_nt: TGTGCCAGCAGCAACAACAGGGAAGAGGGGTATGGCTACACCTTC
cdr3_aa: CASSNNREEGYGYTF

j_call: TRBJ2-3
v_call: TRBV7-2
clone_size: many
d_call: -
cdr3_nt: TGTGCCAGCATGGGGGGAGCTACGCAGTATTTT
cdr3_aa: CASMGGATQYF

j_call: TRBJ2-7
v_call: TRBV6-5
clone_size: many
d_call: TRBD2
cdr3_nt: TGTGCCAGCAGTATTAGCGGGGGCTTCTACGAGCAGTACTTC
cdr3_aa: CASSISGGFYEQYF

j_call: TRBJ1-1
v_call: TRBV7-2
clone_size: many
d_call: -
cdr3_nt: TGTGCCAGCAGTTCATACAGGAAGAACACTGAAGCTTTCTTT
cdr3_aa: CASSSYRKNTEAFF

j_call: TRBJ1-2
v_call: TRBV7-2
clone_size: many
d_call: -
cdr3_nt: TGTGCCAGCAGCTTAGCGGGGACACCTACCGTCTATGGCTACACCTTC
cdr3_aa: CASSLAGTPTVYGYTF

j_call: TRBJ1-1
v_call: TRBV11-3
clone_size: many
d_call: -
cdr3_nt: TGTGCCAGCAGCTTAGGCGGGGTGAACACTGAAGCTTTCTTT
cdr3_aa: CASSLGGVNTEAFF

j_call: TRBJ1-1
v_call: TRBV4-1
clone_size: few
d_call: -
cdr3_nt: TGCGCCAGCAGCCAAGATCCTCGGACTGAAGCTTTCTTT
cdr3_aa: CASSQDPRTEAFF

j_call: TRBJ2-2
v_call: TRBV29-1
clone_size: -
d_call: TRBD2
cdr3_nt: TGCAGCGTTGGTGAGCCGGGGGGAGGCACCGGGGAGCTGTTTTTT
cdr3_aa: CSVGEPGGGTGELFF

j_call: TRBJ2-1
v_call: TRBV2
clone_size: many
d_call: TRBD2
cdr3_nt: TGTGCCAGCAATGGACTAGCACGTATAAATGAGCAGTTCTTC
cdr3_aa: CASNGLARINEQFF

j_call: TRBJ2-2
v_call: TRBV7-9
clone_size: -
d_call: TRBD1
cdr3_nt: TGTGCCAGCAGCTCAGGACAGGGTGATACCGGGGAGCTGTTTTTT
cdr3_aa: CASSSGQGDTGELFF

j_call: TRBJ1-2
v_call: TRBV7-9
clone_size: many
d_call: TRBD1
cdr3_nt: TGTGCCAGCAGCCCCGGACAGGGAGCTAACTATGGCTACACCTTC
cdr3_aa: CASSPGQGANYGYTF

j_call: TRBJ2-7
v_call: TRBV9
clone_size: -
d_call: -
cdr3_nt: TGTGCCAGCAGCGCTGGGTTAGGGCAGTACTTC
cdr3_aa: CASSAGLGQYF

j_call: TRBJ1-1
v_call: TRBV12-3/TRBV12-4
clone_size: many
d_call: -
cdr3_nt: TGTGCCAGCAGTTTGGCGAGAAACACTGAAGCTTTCTTT
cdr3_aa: CASSLARNTEAFF

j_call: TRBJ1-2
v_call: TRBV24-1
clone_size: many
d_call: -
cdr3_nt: TGTGCCACCAGTGATCCCAGCGGGGGCGCGGCTGGCTACACCTTC
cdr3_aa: CATSDPSGGAAGYTF

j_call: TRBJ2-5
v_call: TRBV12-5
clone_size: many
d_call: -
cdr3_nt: TGTGCTAGTGGTTTGGTAATGGGCTTGCAAGAGACCCAGTACTTC
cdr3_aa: CASGLVMGLQETQYF

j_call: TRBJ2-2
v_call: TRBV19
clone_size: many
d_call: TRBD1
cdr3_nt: TGTGCCAGTGGATTCGGACAGGGGGATCCCGGGGAGCTGTTTTTT
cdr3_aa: CASGFGQGDPGELFF

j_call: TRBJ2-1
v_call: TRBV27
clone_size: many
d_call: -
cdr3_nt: TGTGCCAGCAGTCCGGGAGACTACAATGAGCAGTTCTTC
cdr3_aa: CASSPGDYNEQFF

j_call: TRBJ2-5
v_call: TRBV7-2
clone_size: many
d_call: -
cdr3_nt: TGTGCCAGCAGCTTAGTAGACGAGACCCAGTACTTC
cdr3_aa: CASSLVDETQYF

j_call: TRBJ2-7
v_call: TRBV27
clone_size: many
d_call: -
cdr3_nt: TGTGCCAGCAGTTTCGCAGAAGCCTACGAGCAGTACTTC
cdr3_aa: CASSFAEAYEQYF

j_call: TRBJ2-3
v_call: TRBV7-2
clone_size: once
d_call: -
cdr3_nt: TGTGCCAGCAGCTTCCGGGCCGGAATGACTCGAGCAGATACGCAGTATTTT
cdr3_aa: CASSFRAGMTRADTQYF

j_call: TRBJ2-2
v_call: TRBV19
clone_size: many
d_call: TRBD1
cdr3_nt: TGTGCCACCAAAGGTGGGACAGGGTATACCGGGGAGCTGTTTTTT
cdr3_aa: CATKGGTGYTGELFF

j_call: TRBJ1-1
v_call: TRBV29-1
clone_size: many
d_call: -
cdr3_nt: TGCAGCGTTGAGTCGGGTAACACTGAAGCTTTCTTT
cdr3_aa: CSVESGNTEAFF

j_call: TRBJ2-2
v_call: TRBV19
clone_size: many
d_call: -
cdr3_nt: TGTGCCAGTAGTATGGCGGGGCCGAACACCGGGGAGCTGTTTTTT
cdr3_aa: CASSMAGPNTGELFF

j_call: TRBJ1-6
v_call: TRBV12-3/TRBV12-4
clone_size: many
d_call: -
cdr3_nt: TGTGCCAGCAGCCAGGGAGGGGGAGGACGCAATTCACCCCTCCACTTT
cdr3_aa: CASSQGGGGRNSPLHF

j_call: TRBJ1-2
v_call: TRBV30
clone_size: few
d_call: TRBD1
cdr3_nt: TGTGCCTGGAGTCGAGAGGGGGACAGCAGCTACACCTTC
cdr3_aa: CAWSREGDSSYTF

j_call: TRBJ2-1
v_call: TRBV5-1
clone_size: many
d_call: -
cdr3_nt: TGCGCCAGTGGGGTAGCGGACAATGAGCAGTTCTTC
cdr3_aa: CASGVADNEQFF

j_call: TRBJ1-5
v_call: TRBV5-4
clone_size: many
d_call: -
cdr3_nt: TGTGCCAGCAGCCCAGAGCCGGGCAGCAGTCAGCCCCAGCATTTT
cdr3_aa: CASSPEPGSSQPQHF

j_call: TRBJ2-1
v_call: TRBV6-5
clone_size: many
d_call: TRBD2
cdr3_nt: TGTGCCAGCAGTTACGGGAACGTCGGACTAGCGGGCCGTAACGAGGAGCAGTTCTTC
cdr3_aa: CASSYGNVGLAGRNEEQFF

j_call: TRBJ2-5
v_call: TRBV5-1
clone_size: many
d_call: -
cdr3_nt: TGCGCCAGCAGCGCGGGCCCCCAAGAGACCCAGTACTTC
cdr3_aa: CASSAGPQETQYF

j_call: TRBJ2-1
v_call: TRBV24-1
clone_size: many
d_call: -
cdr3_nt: TGTGCCACCAGTGATGCAGGGAGGAGTGGATATGAGCAGTTCTTC
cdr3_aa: CATSDAGRSGYEQFF

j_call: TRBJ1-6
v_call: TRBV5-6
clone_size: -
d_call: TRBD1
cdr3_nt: TGTGCCAGCAGCTACTGGACAGGATTAGGCTCACCCCTCCACTTT
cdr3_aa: CASSYWTGLGSPLHF

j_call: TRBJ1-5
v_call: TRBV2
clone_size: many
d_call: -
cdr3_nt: TGTGCCAGCAGGAGCAGGAATCAGCCCCAGCATTTT
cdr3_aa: CASRSRNQPQHF

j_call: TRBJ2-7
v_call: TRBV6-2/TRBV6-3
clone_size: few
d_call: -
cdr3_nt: TGTGCCAGCAGTCATAGGGTCTCCTACGAGCAGTACTTC
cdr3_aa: CASSHRVSYEQYF